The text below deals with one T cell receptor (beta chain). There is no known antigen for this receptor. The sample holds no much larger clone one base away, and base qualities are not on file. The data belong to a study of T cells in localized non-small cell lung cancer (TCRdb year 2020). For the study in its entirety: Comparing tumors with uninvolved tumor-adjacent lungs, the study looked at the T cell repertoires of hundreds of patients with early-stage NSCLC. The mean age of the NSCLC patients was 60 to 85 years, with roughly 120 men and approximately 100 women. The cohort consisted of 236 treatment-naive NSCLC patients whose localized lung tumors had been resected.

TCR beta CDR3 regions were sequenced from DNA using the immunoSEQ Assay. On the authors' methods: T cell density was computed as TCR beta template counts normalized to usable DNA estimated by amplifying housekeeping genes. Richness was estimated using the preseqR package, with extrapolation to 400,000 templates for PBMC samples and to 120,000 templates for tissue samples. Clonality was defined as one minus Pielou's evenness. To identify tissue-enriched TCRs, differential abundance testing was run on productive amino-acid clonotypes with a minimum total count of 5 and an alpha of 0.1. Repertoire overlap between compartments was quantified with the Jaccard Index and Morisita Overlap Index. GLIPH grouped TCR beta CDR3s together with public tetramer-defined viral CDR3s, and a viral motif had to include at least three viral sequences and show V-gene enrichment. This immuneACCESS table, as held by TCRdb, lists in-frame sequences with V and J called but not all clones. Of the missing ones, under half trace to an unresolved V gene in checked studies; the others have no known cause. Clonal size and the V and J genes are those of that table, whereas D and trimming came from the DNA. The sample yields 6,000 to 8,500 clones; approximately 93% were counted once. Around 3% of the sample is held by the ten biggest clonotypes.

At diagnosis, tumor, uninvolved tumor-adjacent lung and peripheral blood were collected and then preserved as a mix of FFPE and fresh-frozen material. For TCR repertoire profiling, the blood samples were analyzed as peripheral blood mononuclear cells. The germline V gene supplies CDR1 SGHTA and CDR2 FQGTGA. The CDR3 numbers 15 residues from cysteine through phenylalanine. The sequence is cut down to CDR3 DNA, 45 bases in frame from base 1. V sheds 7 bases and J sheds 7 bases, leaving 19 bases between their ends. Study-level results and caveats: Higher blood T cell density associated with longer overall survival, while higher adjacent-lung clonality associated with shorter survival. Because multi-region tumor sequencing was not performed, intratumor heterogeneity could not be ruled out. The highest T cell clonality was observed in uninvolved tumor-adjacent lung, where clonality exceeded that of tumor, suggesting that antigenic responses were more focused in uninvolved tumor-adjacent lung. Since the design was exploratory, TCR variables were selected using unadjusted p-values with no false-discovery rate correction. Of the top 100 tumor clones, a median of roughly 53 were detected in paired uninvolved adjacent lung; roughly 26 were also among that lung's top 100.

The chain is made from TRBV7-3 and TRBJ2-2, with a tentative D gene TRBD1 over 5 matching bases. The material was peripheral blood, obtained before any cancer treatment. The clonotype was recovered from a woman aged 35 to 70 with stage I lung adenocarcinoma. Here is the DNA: TGTGCCAGCACCGATAAGGTTCTTCAGGGCGGGGAGCTGTTTTTT. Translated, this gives CASTDKVLQGGELFF.